The subject of this entry is one T cell receptor beta chain. The table lists this clonotype with many counts. Its antigen is unknown. No per-base quality is available; no much larger clone lies one base away. Amplification of TCR beta CDR3 regions was carried out from RNA transcripts. A first-round RT-PCR of the TCR CDR3 used the HTBI primer set with the Qiagen OneStep RT-PCR kit. Libraries were constructed in a second round of multiplex PCR, after which size selection and purification were carried out. Paired-end sequencing of the libraries was performed with 100 bp reads on an Illumina HiSeq2000. The original methods were these. SOAPnuke was used to process the raw data, with reads discarded if the reads contained adapters or uncalled bases, had a mean Phred below 15, or lacked an exact constant-primer or identifier match. High-quality paired reads were merged with COPE v1.2.5, and unique nucleotide sequences were defined as clonotypes. MiTCR v1.1 was used to align the clonotypes against IMGT TRBV, TRBD and TRBJ reference segments. Analysis was restricted to V-J combinations with a frequency above 0.0001, which covered just over 98% of repertoires. A TCS score was defined as the ratio between F50 (clonal expansion) and ExV (chaos), using BLOSUM62-based TCRdist between CDR3 peptides within each V-J. Welch's t-statistics and random forest reduced roughly 540 V-J features to under 15, which were used in a naive Bayes classifier (R e1071). The raw public data were reprocessed by TCRdb itself: fastp quality trimming at Q25, MiXCR clonotype calling, in-frame beta chains only. Here each entry gathers all rows of one CDR3 protein and keeps the most common genes and DNA. These V and J calls are TCRdb output, not the study's own analysis. This sample gives approximately 600,000 distinct CDR3 sequences in total; about 14% of them show up just once. 5.8% of the sample is taken by the ten largest.

Hyperthyroidism patients were newly diagnosed, had a disease duration of under 2 months, and were aged 18 to 65 years. Any patient with an uncontrolled infection, another autoimmune disease, pregnancy or lactation was excluded. Clinical symptoms, serum thyroxine and TRAb, thyroid ultrasound, and orbital computed tomography formed the basis for the diagnoses. For progressor patients, blood was drawn at the first diagnosis of hyperthyroidism, before any ophthalmopathy symptoms had appeared. PBMCs were separated from 8 to 10 ml of fresh peripheral blood using Ficoll-Paque density gradient centrifugation. Progressor patients were initially diagnosed with Graves' hyperthyroidism and developed ophthalmopathy during follow-up. Trizol reagent was used to extract total RNA, and RNA quality was then checked on an Agilent 2100 Bioanalyzer. This sample stems from a study of T cells in Graves' hyperthyroidism and ophthalmopathy (dated by TCRdb to between 2018 and 2021). Study-wide context: Peripheral blood was collected at initial diagnosis, before any treatment. To identify distinguishing TCR V-J signatures, a discovery cohort of some 99 patients was used, comprising 43 with Graves' ophthalmopathy and about 59 with stable Graves' hyperthyroidism. An independent validation cohort of 18 to 20 hyperthyroidism patients and approximately 15 patients who later progressed to ophthalmopathy tested prospective prediction of ophthalmopathy. The roughly 90 discovery patients were divided at random into training and test sets in a 7:3 ratio. In several Graves' hyperthyroidism patients, the study also compared T-cell repertoires from thyroid tissue with T-cell repertoires from blood. After sampling, hyperthyroidism patients received methimazole starting at 30 mg daily, and ophthalmopathy patients received high-dose intravenous methylprednisolone. The paper describes TCR Vbeta CDR3 sequencing of around 130 peripheral blood samples, made up of roughly 40 ophthalmopathy patients, more than 70 hyperthyroidism patients and 17 progressor patients.

General findings and caveats noted by the study authors: In validation, the model predicted progression to ophthalmopathy with around 71% sensitivity and approximately 74% specificity, a median of around 6.6 months before onset. No statistical method was used to set the sample size in advance, and investigators knew the group allocation. Most expanded thyroid clonotypes (frequency above 0.001) were also detected in blood, a finding suggesting that blood repertoires may reflect thyroid immune responses. In cross-validation, a model built on a 13 V-J signature told ophthalmopathy apart from stable hyperthyroidism with over 85% sensitivity and around 83% specificity, and in testing the same model reached 80%/75%.

The CDR3, cysteine through phenylalanine, is 17 amino acids long. The sequence is cut down to CDR3 DNA, 51 bases in frame from base 1. V was cut back by 2 bases and J by 8 bases, leaving a gap of 19 bases between them. From a lookup of the germline V gene, CDR1 and CDR2 are MNHEY and SVGEGT. In this chain, TRBV6-2 or TRBV6-3 is recombined with TRBJ1-6; too little of a D gene remains to name it. Sequenced sample: blood. The receptor's source is a woman aged 25 to 39 with Graves' hyperthyroidism that later progressed to Graves' ophthalmopathy. The CDR3 loop reads CASSYPLTRAEDSPLHF. In nucleotides, the sequence is TGTGCCAGCAGTTACCCCCTGACACGGGCCGAGGATTCACCCCTCCACTTT.